The 10 T cell receptor beta chains below all came from one sample that was sequenced in a study of T-cell reconstitution after alpha-beta-depleted transplantation in children. As it was prepared, the TCRbeta library received unique molecular identifiers. Via MiXCR, TCRdb re-called the PCR reads, giving one row per CDR3 protein. This table has about 240,000 distinct CDR3 sequences, more than 20% appearing once. This sample comprised PBMCs, obtained before TCRalphabeta/CD19-depleted stem cell transplant. The receptors originated from a girl aged 2-10 years with Fanconi anemia, due to receive a stem cell transplant.

Ten or more counts support this clonotype. The chain links TRBV20-1 to TRBJ1-2, with 8 positions matching TRBD1. Trimming at V came to 3 bases and at J to 6 bases, leaving 6 bases not matched to a gene. The germline V gene has CDR1 DFQATT and CDR2 SNEGSKA (reference sequence). CDR3 length equals 13 residues. CDR3: CSASSTGVDGYTF. The CDR3 DNA sequence: TGCAGTGCTAGTTCGACAGGGGTGGATGGCTACACCTTC.

This rearrangement joins TRBV4-2 to TRBJ2-7, with D perhaps assigned TRBD1 or TRBD2 (5 bases each). The ends were cut back, 0 bases at V and 3 bases at J, with 18 bases in the middle. The germline CDR1 and CDR2 sequences are LGHNA and YNFKEQ. This CDR3 has 17 amino acids. The CDR3 spells CASSQDLGEYPYYEQYF. CDR3 nucleotide sequence: TGTGCCAGCAGCCAAGATTTGGGGGAGTATCCCTACTACGAGCAGTACTTC.

This clonotype was seen repeatedly, ten times or more. The chain employs TRBV7-2 and TRBJ2-7; 10 nucleotides line up with TRBD2. The CDR3 sequence is 15 residues long. Germline V gene data show CDR1 as SGHTA and CDR2 as FQGNSA. Trimming removed 1 base from V and 6 bases from J; junction bases left unmatched: 6. CDR3 DNA: TGTGCCAGCAGCTTAGACCCTAGCGGGAGCAGCGAGCAGTACTTC. It translates to CASSLDPSGSSEQYF.

The V and J genes are TRBV29-1 and TRBJ2-3; 7 nucleotides agree with TRBD1. V shed 7 bases and J 0 bases; nucleotides not matched to a gene: 10. CDR3 length: 15 amino acids. Germline CDR1 and CDR2: SQVTM and ANQGSEA. CDR3 DNA: TGCAGCGGGTCAACTACAGGGGCGAGCACAGATACGCAGTATTTT. Protein sequence: CSGSTTGASTDTQYF.

The chain carries TRBV12-3 or TRBV12-4 and TRBJ2-5; possibly TRBD1 for D (6 bases). The CDR3 consists of 14 residues. V was clipped by 2 bases and J by 5 bases, with 12 bases between them. CDR3 region: CASSLRPGAETQYF. The CDR3 nucleotides are TGTGCCAGCAGTTTACGTCCAGGGGCCGAGACCCAGTACTTC.

DNA of the CDR3: TGTGCCAGCAACCGGGGAGGTGAGCAGTTCTTC. Amino acids: CASNRGGEQFF. The V gene is TRBV11-1, the J gene TRBJ2-1; TRBD2 might be the D (6 bases). CDR1 and CDR2 (germline): SGHAT, FQDESV (reference sequence). V was pared by 7 bases and J by 9 bases, with 10 bases between. This CDR3 comprises 11 residues.

This chain connects TRBV19 to TRBJ2-7; 10 nucleotides agree with TRBD1. With V trimmed by 7 bases and J by 2 bases, 2 bases remained unmatched. Germline values: CDR1 LNHDA, CDR2 SQIVND (reference sequence). This CDR3 is 13 amino acids long. In nucleotides, the CDR3 is TGTGCCAGTATGGACAGGGGGACCTACGAGCAGTACTTC. Residues: CASMDRGTYEQYF.

This clonotype has at least ten counts. The genes are TRBV20-1 and TRBJ2-1, with D perhaps being TRBD1 or TRBD2 (5 bases each). In germline, CDR1 is DFQATT, CDR2 SNEGSKA (reference sequence). V shed 3 bases and J shed 12 bases, with 24 bases lying between them. This CDR3 is built from 15 residues. This CDR3 reads CSASRVPGPLRWQFF. The CDR3 DNA sequence: TGCAGTGCTAGTCGTGTCCCGGGACCGCTCAGGTGGCAGTTCTTC.

The gene calls are TRBV6-5 and TRBJ2-7, with a weak D call TRBD2 (7 bases). Germline CDR1 reads MNHEY; CDR2 reads SVGAGI. The CDR3 totals 16 residues. Trimming took off 0 bases at V and 2 bases at J, with 14 bases between the two ends. CDR3 nucleotides: TGTGCCAGCAGTTACTCGAGGCGGGGGCCCACCTACGAGCAGTACTTC. The encoded protein is CASSYSRRGPTYEQYF.

The gene calls are TRBV12-3 or TRBV12-4 and TRBJ2-5; 11 nucleotides agree with TRBD2. Trimming cost V 7 bases and J 7 bases; bases outside gene matches: 11. This CDR3 comprises 15 residues. CDR3 nucleotides: TGTGCCAGCACCCCTCGACTAGCGGGGAAAGGGACCCAGTACTTC. The encoded protein is CASTPRLAGKGTQYF.